This T cell receptor beta chain was identified during a study of lymphopenia after photon versus proton radiotherapy. Study-wide points: Proton therapy kept repertoires fairly stable, unlike photons, which gained effector/memory cells. Oligoclonal CD8+ Temra expansion after nadir drove photon patients' diversity drop.

The assay was immunoSEQ multiplex PCR, and TCRdb's table has in-frame clones only and misses some. Of approximately 71,000 clones detected, roughly 88% appear once; the ten largest clones hold approximately 2.6%. In germline, CDR1 is LGHNA, CDR2 YNFKEQ. Trimming stripped 1 base from V and 0 bases from J, with 11 bases between. CDR3 length: 16 residues. Comment on this clone: No antigen is known for it.

The receptor was derived from a woman in her seventies with pancreatic cancer. Sample: peripheral blood, taken from a patient treated with photon-based radiotherapy. The V call is TRBV4-2, the J call TRBJ2-3; a weak D match, TRBD2 (6 bases). CDR3 amino acids: CASSQGGATSTDTQYF. The CDR3 region has the DNA TGTGCCAGCAGCCAAGGCGGGGCGACTAGCACAGATACGCAGTATTTT.